These T cell receptor beta chains were read from a single sample in a study of cytomegalovirus exposure and HLA in healthy donors. Libraries were prepared by immunoSEQ multiplex PCR; TCRdb keeps only in-frame clonotypes and omits some of them. The sample holds 80,000 or so clones; 60% to 70% are singletons and the top ten take more than 5%. Sample: PBMCs. The receptors come from a man between 25 and 39 years old in good health and CMV-seropositive. Each CDR3 is given with its conserved first and last residue. D genes are given only for firm matches. Some rows mark clone size as missing; the rest say once, few, many or name a class of expanded clone.

v_gene	d_gene	abundance	j_gene	CDR3aa	CDR3nt
TRBV7-3	-	-	TRBJ2-2	CASSTLGGAGELFF	TGTGCCAGCAGCACTCTAGGAGGAGCCGGGGAGCTGTTTTTT
TRBV7-9	-	-	TRBJ1-1	CASSSGQAPQEAFF	TGTGCCAGCAGCTCAGGGCAGGCCCCTCAAGAAGCTTTCTTT
TRBV10-1	-	-	TRBJ1-1	CASSNGMNTEAFF	TGCGCCAGCAGTAACGGGATGAACACTGAAGCTTTCTTT
TRBV6-5	-	-	TRBJ2-7	CASSYRWSYEQYF	TGTGCCAGCAGTTACCGGTGGAGCTACGAGCAGTACTTC
TRBV19	TRBD2	-	TRBJ2-1	CASSTRGLAVMSSYNEQFF	TGTGCCAGTAGTACCCGGGGACTAGCGGTTATGAGCTCCTACAATGAGCAGTTCTTC
TRBV6-4	TRBD1	few	TRBJ1-4	CASSETGEGEKLFF	TGTGCCAGCAGCGAAACAGGGGAAGGTGAAAAACTGTTTTTT
TRBV2	TRBD2	-	TRBJ2-5	CASSEWLAGETQYF	TGTGCCAGCAGTGAGTGGCTAGCGGGGGAGACCCAGTACTTC
TRBV7-9	-	-	TRBJ2-7	CASSPSAGYEQYF	TGTGCCAGCAGCCCCAGTGCGGGGTACGAGCAGTACTTC
TRBV7-9	-	-	TRBJ1-2	CSSSLEIEGYTF	TGTTCCAGCAGCTTAGAGATCGAGGGCTACACCTTC
TRBV19	TRBD2	few	TRBJ2-5	CASSSAGGPSKTQYF	TGTGCCAGTAGTAGCGCGGGGGGGCCGTCGAAGACCCAGTACTTC
TRBV9	-	-	TRBJ1-2	CASSVGRGGPTFEGYTF	TGTGCCAGCAGCGTAGGTCGCGGGGGCCCTACTTTTGAAGGCTACACCTTC
TRBV5-6	TRBD2	-	TRBJ2-3	CASSSGGPTDTQYF	TGTGCCAGCAGCTCGGGGGGGCCAACAGATACGCAGTATTTT
TRBV5-1	-	-	TRBJ2-5	CASTLGSQETQYF	TGCGCCAGCACCCTTGGGAGCCAAGAGACCCAGTACTTC
TRBV4-2	-	-	TRBJ2-2	CASSQEPGARELFF	TGTGCCAGCAGCCAAGAGCCCGGAGCGAGGGAGCTGTTTTTT
TRBV4-1	TRBD2	once	TRBJ2-7	CASSQGDGTSGYEQYF	TGCGCCAGCAGCCAAGGGGACGGGACTAGCGGCTACGAGCAGTACTTC
TRBV9	-	few	TRBJ1-3	CASSVARQESGNTIYF	TGTGCCAGCAGCGTAGCTCGACAGGAATCTGGAAACACCATATATTTT